This T cell receptor (beta chain) originates from a study of lymphopenia after photon versus proton radiotherapy. Whole-study results and caveats: Relative stability marked proton patients; photon patients lost diversity and naive cells. After lymphocyte nadir, photon-treated repertoires showed oligoclonal expansion, especially CD8+ Temra.

Measured with immunoSEQ multiplex PCR; TCRdb has only the in-frame clones, and not every one. Of 37,000 or so clones listed, 85% to 90% are singletons. A few counts support this clone. Its antigen remains unknown. There are 13 residues in the CDR3. Deletions cut 2 bases from V and 4 bases from J, with 5 bases between. CDR1 is MGHDK, CDR2 SYGVNS, per germline. The chain couples TRBV25-1 to TRBJ2-2, with unresolved D. The sequenced sample was peripheral blood, obtained from a patient treated with proton-based radiotherapy. The source is a woman aged 70 to 79 with pancreatic cancer. Some clones in this sample may be carry-over from other donors' samples. CDR3 bases: TGTGCCAGCAGTGAAGGGGTCACCGGGGAGCTGTTTTTT. Translating gives CASSEGVTGELFF. Full variable domain (outside the CDR3, taken from reference TRBV25-1 and TRBJ2-2): EADIYQTPRYLVIGTGKKITLECSQTMGHDKMYWYQQDPGMELHLIHYSYGVNSTEKGDLSSESTVSRIRTEHFPLTLESARPSHTSQYLCASSEGVTGELFFGEGSRLTVL.